Listed below are T cell receptor beta chains from one sample, sequenced in a study of T cells in Graves' hyperthyroidism and ophthalmopathy. TCRdb re-derived calls from the multiplex PCR reads in MiXCR, one entry per CDR3 protein. Of approximately 590,000 distinct CDR3 sequences detected, 15% to 18% appear once; the ten largest clones hold approximately 7.4%. Specimen: blood. The receptors here all came from a woman in her 30s with Graves' hyperthyroidism. Each CDR3 is given with its conserved first and last residue. Each record gives: J gene, clone size, V gene, D gene, CDR3 protein, CDR3 DNA. A D gene is named only where the DNA matches it firmly. Where a row states a size, it is once, few, many or the class of an expanded clone; other rows omit it.

J: TRBJ1-1
size: many
V: TRBV11-2
D: .
CDR3: CASSLLLPPGSTEAFF
DNA: TGTGCCAGCAGCTTACTCTTACCCCCGGGGTCCACTGAAGCTTTCTTT

J: TRBJ2-7
size: .
V: TRBV11-2
D: .
CDR3: CATNTGQWNEQYF
DNA: TGTGCCACCAATACAGGGCAGTGGAACGAGCAGTACTTC

J: TRBJ2-7
size: many
V: TRBV30
D: TRBD1
CDR3: CAWRGQGAYEQYF
DNA: TGTGCCTGGAGGGGACAGGGGGCCTACGAGCAGTACTTC

J: TRBJ1-2
size: few
V: TRBV20-1
D: TRBD1
CDR3: CSANPGQKSYGYTF
DNA: TGCAGTGCCAATCCGGGACAGAAGAGTTACGGCTACACCTTC

J: TRBJ2-1
size: .
V: TRBV10-3
D: TRBD2
CDR3: CAISESAGGPYNEQFF
DNA: TGTGCCATCAGTGAGTCGGCGGGAGGGCCCTACAATGAGCAGTTCTTC

J: TRBJ2-3
size: many
V: TRBV30
D: .
CDR3: CAWKGVWGTDTQYF
DNA: TGTGCCTGGAAGGGGGTGTGGGGAACAGATACGCAGTATTTT

J: TRBJ2-1
size: .
V: TRBV9
D: .
CDR3: CASSVGGAYNEQFF
DNA: TGTGCCAGCAGCGTAGGGGGCGCTTACAATGAGCAGTTCTTC

J: TRBJ2-7
size: few
V: TRBV5-4
D: .
CDR3: CASSSPKDEQYF
DNA: TGTGCCAGCAGCTCTCCGAAGGACGAGCAGTACTTC

J: TRBJ1-4
size: many
V: TRBV20-1
D: TRBD1
CDR3: CSAGQGAGNEKLFF
DNA: TGCAGTGCCGGACAGGGGGCCGGAAATGAAAAACTGTTTTTT

J: TRBJ1-2
size: many
V: TRBV28
D: TRBD1
CDR3: CASSSRSGGQTGGYTF
DNA: TGTGCCAGCAGCTCGAGATCAGGGGGCCAAACGGGTGGCTACACCTTC

J: TRBJ1-1
size: few
V: TRBV3-1
D: .
CDR3: CASSVRGGRTEAFF
DNA: TGTGCCAGCAGCGTTCGCGGGGGGCGGACTGAAGCTTTCTTT

J: TRBJ2-2
size: few
V: TRBV4-1
D: TRBD2
CDR3: CASSQSSATGGFTGELFF
DNA: TGCGCCAGCAGCCAATCATCCGCGACGGGGGGTTTCACCGGGGAGCTGTTTTTT

J: TRBJ2-7
size: .
V: TRBV30
D: .
CDR3: CAWSVRASHEQYF
DNA: TGTGCCTGGAGTGTTAGAGCTAGCCACGAGCAGTACTTC

J: TRBJ2-1
size: many
V: TRBV12-3/TRBV12-4
D: .
CDR3: CASGKGRSYNEQFF
DNA: TGTGCCAGCGGTAAGGGGAGGTCCTACAATGAGCAGTTCTTC

J: TRBJ2-3
size: many
V: TRBV20-1
D: TRBD2
CDR3: CSAKDYNSPAGRGDTQYF
DNA: TGCAGTGCTAAAGATTACAACAGTCCAGCGGGAAGGGGAGATACGCAGTATTTT

J: TRBJ2-1
size: few
V: TRBV6-1
D: TRBD2
CDR3: CASSRAGTSGRAVNEQFF
DNA: TGTGCCAGCAGCAGAGCCGGGACTAGCGGGAGGGCCGTCAATGAGCAGTTCTTC

J: TRBJ2-5
size: few
V: TRBV27
D: TRBD2
CDR3: CASSFTSGETQYF
DNA: TGTGCCAGCAGTTTTACTAGCGGAGAGACCCAGTACTTC